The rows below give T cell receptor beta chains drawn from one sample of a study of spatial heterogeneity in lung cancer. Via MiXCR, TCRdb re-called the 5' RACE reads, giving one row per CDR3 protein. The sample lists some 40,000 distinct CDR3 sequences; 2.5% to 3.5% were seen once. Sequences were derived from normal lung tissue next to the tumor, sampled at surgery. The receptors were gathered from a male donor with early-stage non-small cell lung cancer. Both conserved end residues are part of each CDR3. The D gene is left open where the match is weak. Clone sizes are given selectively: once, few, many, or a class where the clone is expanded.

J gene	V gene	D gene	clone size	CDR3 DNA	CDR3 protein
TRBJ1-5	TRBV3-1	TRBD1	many	TGTGCCAGCAGCCGGGACAGGAATCAGCCCCAGCATTTT	CASSRDRNQPQHF
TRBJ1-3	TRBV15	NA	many	TGTGCCACCAGGAACGCCGGGAGCTCTGGAAACACCATATATTTT	CATRNAGSSGNTIYF
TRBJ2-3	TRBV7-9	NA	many	TGTGCCAGCAGCCCTGGACAGTCGGATACGCAGTATTTT	CASSPGQSDTQYF
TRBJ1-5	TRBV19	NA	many	TGTGCCAGTAGTATTTCGGGGGCCCTCGGTCAGCCCCAGCATTTT	CASSISGALGQPQHF
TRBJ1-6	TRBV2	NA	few	TGTGCCACCCACATCGACTTAAATTCACCCCTCCACTTT	CATHIDLNSPLHF
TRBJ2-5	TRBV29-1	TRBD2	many	TGCAGCGTTACCCGGACTAGTTTGGGCGAGACCCAGTACTTC	CSVTRTSLGETQYF
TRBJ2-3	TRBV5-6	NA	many	TGTGCCAGCAGCCAAACGGCAGATACGCAGTATTTT	CASSQTADTQYF
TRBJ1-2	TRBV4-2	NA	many	TGTGCCAGCAGCCAGACAGACTATGGCTACACCTTC	CASSQTDYGYTF
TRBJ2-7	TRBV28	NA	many	TGTGCCAGCAGTCTTGCGGTCAATGGCGAGCAGTACTTC	CASSLAVNGEQYF
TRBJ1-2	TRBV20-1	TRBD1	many	TGCAGTGCTCGGACAGGGGTGGGAGGCTACACCTTC	CSARTGVGGYTF
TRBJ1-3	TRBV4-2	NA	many	TGTGCCAGCAGCCAATCGGGCAGTCGGGGAAACACCATATATTTT	CASSQSGSRGNTIYF
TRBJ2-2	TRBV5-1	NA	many	TGCGCCAGCAGCTTGGGCCTATCCCCCGCCGGGGAGCTGTTTTTT	CASSLGLSPAGELFF
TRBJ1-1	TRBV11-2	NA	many	TGTGCCAGCAGCTTCGCAGGGCGAACTGAAGCTTTCTTT	CASSFAGRTEAFF
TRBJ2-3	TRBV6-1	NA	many	TGTGCCAGCGGAAGACTTCCGGGAGACCCCACAGATACGCAGTATTTT	CASGRLPGDPTDTQYF
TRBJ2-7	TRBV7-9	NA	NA	TGTGCCAGCAGCCCTAGGGGATCGAGCTCCAACGAGCAGTACTTC	CASSPRGSSSNEQYF
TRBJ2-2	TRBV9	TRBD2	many	TGTGCCAGCAGCGCCAGCGGGGATTTTAACACCGGGGAGCTGTTTTTT	CASSASGDFNTGELFF
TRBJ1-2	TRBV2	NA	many	TGTGCCAGCAGTGAATGGGTAGCGAGGGTTAACTATGGCTACACCTTC	CASSEWVARVNYGYTF
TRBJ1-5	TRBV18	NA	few	TGTGCCAGCTCAGAACGGAGTCATGAGCCCCAGCATTTT	CASSERSHEPQHF
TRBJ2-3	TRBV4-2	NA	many	TGTGCCAGCAGCTCGCATAGCGGACCTACCACAGATACGCAGTATTTT	CASSSHSGPTTDTQYF
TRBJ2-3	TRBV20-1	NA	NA	TGCGGGGGGAGCGAGCCCTCAGATACGCAGTATTTT	CGGSEPSDTQYF
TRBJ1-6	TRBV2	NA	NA	TGTGCCAGCAGTCCCGGACTGGTTTCACCCCTCCACTTT	CASSPGLVSPLHF
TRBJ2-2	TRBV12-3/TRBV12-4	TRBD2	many	TGTGCCAGCAGTCCATGGCGGGGGGGAAACACCGGGGAGCTGTTTTTT	CASSPWRGGNTGELFF
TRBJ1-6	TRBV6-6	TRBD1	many	TGTGCCAGCAGTTGGGACAGGGGCCAGTCACCCCTCCACTTT	CASSWDRGQSPLHF
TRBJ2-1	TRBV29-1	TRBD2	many	TGCAGCGTTGAAGTTCCTCGGAGGACTAGCGGGAGGAAGCAGTTCTTC	CSVEVPRRTSGRKQFF
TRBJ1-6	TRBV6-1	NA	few	TGTGCCAGCAGTGCTAATTCACCCCTCCACTTT	CASSANSPLHF
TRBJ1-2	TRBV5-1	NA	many	TGCGCCAGCAGCTTGGATGCTAACTATGGCTACACCTTC	CASSLDANYGYTF
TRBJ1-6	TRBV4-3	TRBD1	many	TGCGCCAGCAGCCCAAACCGGGACAGGAATTCACCCCTCCACTTT	CASSPNRDRNSPLHF
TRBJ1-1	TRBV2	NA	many	TGTGCCACCCAGTTTAAAGGGGGGACTGAAGCTTTCTTT	CATQFKGGTEAFF
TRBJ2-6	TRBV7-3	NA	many	TGTGCCAGCAGCTTAATGTCAGGCCCAACTGGGGCCAACGTCCTGACTTTC	CASSLMSGPTGANVLTF
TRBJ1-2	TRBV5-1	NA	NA	TGCGCCAGCAGACAGGACGCAAACTATGGCTACACCTTC	CASRQDANYGYTF
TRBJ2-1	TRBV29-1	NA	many	TGCAGCGTTGATCGAGTGGAGGGTGAGCAGTTCTTC	CSVDRVEGEQFF
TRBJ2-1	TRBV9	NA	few	TGTGCCAGCAGCGTAGAGGTGGGAGGAACCTACAATGAGCAGTTCTTC	CASSVEVGGTYNEQFF
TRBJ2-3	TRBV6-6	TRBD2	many	TGTGCCAGCAATACGGGGGGTACAGATACGCAGTATTTT	CASNTGGTDTQYF
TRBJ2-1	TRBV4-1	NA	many	TGCGCCAGCAGCCAAGATGGTACTTTCGATGAGCAGTTCTTC	CASSQDGTFDEQFF
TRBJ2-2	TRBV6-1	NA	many	TGTGCCAGCAGTGGCACCGGGGAGCTGTTTTTT	CASSGTGELFF
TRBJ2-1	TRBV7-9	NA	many	TGTGCCAGCAGCTTAGCCGGCATTGGGTCGTTTGGTGAGCAGTTCTTC	CASSLAGIGSFGEQFF
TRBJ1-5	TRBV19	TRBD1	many	TGTGGCGACTCGACTACAGGGGCGGAAGGCAATCAGCCCCAGCATTTT	CGDSTTGAEGNQPQHF